This T cell receptor (beta chain) was captured in a study of beta chain features in type 1 diabetes. Study-level findings and limits: High TCR expression in some cells could lead to their over-representation in cDNA sequencing.

The whole isolated RNA underwent reverse transcription, so sequencing captured expressed TCRB transcripts. Produced via immunoSEQ multiplex PCR; TCRdb's table is partial and in-frame only. The table has roughly 500,000 clones, roughly an eighth seen once. Details on this clone: Antigen unknown.

Each of the CD4+ naive, central memory, regulatory and stem cell-like memory populations was sorted via CD45RO/CCR7/CD25/CD127/CD95/CD27. This TCR was recovered from a woman between 18 and 29 years old in good health. The sequencing input was naive CD4+ T cells from blood.

The CDR3 here is CASSLSLTDYGYTF. Here the CDR3 DNA reads TGTGCCAGCAGCTTGTCCCTCACGGACTATGGCTACACCTTC. V usage is TRBV7-9 and J usage is TRBJ1-2; D gene uncertain. The CDR3 contains 14 residues. The V gene lost 3 bases and the J gene lost 3 bases, with 11 bases spanning the gap. CDR1 is SEHNR, CDR2 FQNEAQ, per germline (reference sequence).